Sequencing of this T cell receptor beta chain was carried out in a study of identical twins. The CDR3 contains 16 residues. The J segment lost 0 bases and the V segment lost 5 bases, leaving 5 bases of the junction unmatched. The V gene's germline CDR1 is SGHAT and CDR2 FQNNGV. With template switching, a universal primer site was added, and the cDNA carried unique molecular identifiers. A single record per CDR3 protein comes from TCRdb applying MiXCR to the 5' RACE reads. The sample contains 250,000 or so distinct CDR3 sequences, 9.5% to 15% of which appear only once. The donors were all healthy and Caucasian. The same sample was also studied in work on yellow fever vaccine responses in identical twins.

Sequenced input: memory (CD45RO+) T cells sorted from blood. The J gene is TRBJ2-2, the V gene TRBV11-2, with 8 bases identical to TRBD1. This sequence was found in a young woman in good health. CDR3 amino acids: CASSAPTGANTGELFF. The CDR3, as DNA: TGTGCCAGCAGCGCCCCGACAGGGGCGAACACCGGGGAGCTGTTTTTT.